The 9 T cell receptor beta chains below were found in one sample sequenced in a study of neurological immune-mediated disorders (dated by TCRdb to between 2018 and 2021). The protocol used for the library was 5' RACE. The sequencer listed for this sample is Illumina HiSeq 2500. TCRdb took the public reads, trimmed them with fastp at Q25, ran MiXCR for clone calling and kept in-frame beta chains. CDR3 protein duplicates are merged, each entry listing the most common genes and DNA. The sample table shows some 65,000 distinct CDR3 sequences, and under 5% are seen once. The ten largest make up just over 2.5% of the sample. The sequencing sample was made of PBMCs. The receptors originated from a man aged 50-59 years with multiple sclerosis.

This clonotype was seen repeatedly, ten times or more. The chain joins TRBV5-6 to TRBJ1-5; TRBD1 matches 8 bases. The CDR3 loop spans 17 amino acids. Germline loops: CDR1 SGHDT, CDR2 YYEEEE. J was trimmed by 6 bases and V by 4 bases; bases with no gene match: 15. CDR3 loop: CASSQTRTGLGSQPQHF. The CDR3, as DNA: TGTGCCAGCAGCCAGACCCGGACAGGGCTTGGGAGTCAGCCCCAGCATTTT.

The sample holds many counts of this clonotype. The rearrangement links TRBV10-2 to TRBJ1-1; no clear D. This CDR3 comprises 11 residues. V lost 8 bases, J lost 4 bases, and 8 bases lay in between. CDR1 and CDR2 from the germline V gene are WSHSY and SAAADI. Here the CDR3 reads CASRDATEAFF. In DNA, the CDR3 is TGCGCCAGCCGGGATGCCACTGAAGCTTTCTTT.

In its sample, this clonotype was seen a few times. This chain uses TRBV12-3 or TRBV12-4 with TRBJ1-1; D not resolved. V was shortened by 3 bases and J by 1 base, with 6 bases between the two germline ends. The CDR3 contains 13 residues. As DNA, the CDR3 is TGTGCCAGCAGTTTGGCAGAGAACACTGAAGCTTTCTTT. Protein: CASSLAENTEAFF.

This clonotype was seen at least ten times. This chain uses TRBV20-1 with TRBJ2-1; 9 nucleotides match TRBD2. From germline, CDR1 is DFQATT and CDR2 SNEGSKA (reference sequence). J gave up 10 bases and V 2 bases, and 9 bases lay outside the gene matches. The CDR3 length is 14 residues. The CDR3 nucleotides are TGCAGTGCTAGAAGGCTAGCGGGGCCCCCCGAGCAGTTCTTC. This sequence encodes CSARRLAGPPEQFF.

This clonotype was counted a few times. This sequence joins TRBV18 and TRBJ2-7; the D gene is possibly TRBD2 (6 bases). The germline V gene encodes CDR1 KGHSH and CDR2 LQKENI. V lost 2 bases and J lost 1, with 12 bases in between. The CDR3 is made up of 15 amino acids. DNA for the CDR3: TGTGCCAGCTCACCAACGGGCGGGGATTCCTACGAGCAGTACGTC. This sequence encodes CASSPTGGDSYEQYV.

At least ten counts were recorded for this clonotype. The chain uses TRBV5-1 and TRBJ2-7; 8 bases line up with TRBD1. The CDR3 length is 20 residues. The trim removed 4 bases at V and 3 bases at J, leaving 24 bases unmatched. CDR1 is SGHRS, CDR2 YFSETQ, per germline. CDR3 sequence (DNA): TGCGCCAGCAGCCCCAGGGGAGTACCGGACAGGGCAGAATTAGGCTACGAGCAGTACTTC. This encodes CASSPRGVPDRAELGYEQYF.

A note on this clonotype: This sequence may be a read error, since a much larger clone differs from it by one base. The rearrangement links TRBV29-1 to TRBJ2-5, with D possibly TRBD2 on 5 matching bases. V lost 6 bases to trimming and J lost 9 bases, with 23 bases between them. CDR1 is SQVTM, CDR2 ANQGSEA, per germline. The CDR3 totals 14 residues. The chain's CDR3 is CSVPDPGKGLSQYF. In DNA, the CDR3 is TGCAGCGTCCCCGACCCGGGAAAGGGCTTGTCCCAGTACTTC.

J is TRBJ2-6 and V is TRBV12-3 or TRBV12-4; D not resolved. This CDR3 comprises 13 residues. Between the trimmed V and J ends, which lost 3 bases and 1 base, there was a span of 1 base. The CDR3 DNA reads as TGTGCCAGCAGTTTTTCTGGGGCCAACGTCCTGACTTTC. This codes for CASSFSGANVLTF.

This clonotype was observed a handful of times. The chain recombines TRBV5-1 with TRBJ2-3; possibly TRBD2 for D (6 bases). V lost 0 bases and J lost 4, with 9 bases in between. This CDR3 is 14 amino acids long. CDR1 and CDR2 (germline): SGHRS, YFSETQ. This CDR3 reads CASSLDPGADTQYF. The CDR3 DNA reads TGCGCCAGCAGCTTGGATCCGGGGGCAGATACGCAGTATTTT.